Following are 26 T cell receptor beta chains from one sample sequenced in a study of shared clonotypes between healthy human individuals. Method: immunoSEQ multiplex PCR; TCRdb's copy keeps in-frame clones and lacks some. The sample lists over 1.5 million clones; approximately 98% were seen once. The specimen sequenced was naive CD4+ T cells sorted from blood. The sample's subset: CD45RA+ positively selected. The receptors come from a man aged 25 to 40 in good health.

This sequence joins TRBV7-3 and TRBJ2-1, with 7 positions matching TRBD2. V shed 5 bases, J shed 6 bases, and the junction held 7 bases outside the gene matches. The CDR3 consists of 14 residues. Germline V gene sequence: CDR1 SGHTA, CDR2 FQGTGA. CDR3 sequence (DNA): TGTGCCAGCAGCGTGCGGGAGCTCGGCAATGAGCAGTTCTTC. Translation: CASSVRELGNEQFF.

The rearrangement joins TRBV6-5 to TRBJ2-5, with D hard to call. Germline V lookup: CDR1 MNHEY, CDR2 SVGAGI. Trimming removed 9 bases at V and 6 bases at J, with 14 bases between. CDR3 length: 12 amino acids. The CDR3 region has the DNA TGTGCCAGTTCCCGTGTGCCCAAGACCCAGTACTTC. The encoded protein is CASSRVPKTQYF.

V gene TRBV5-4 combines with J gene TRBJ1-4, with 12 bases matching TRBD1. Losses at the gene ends were 4 bases for V and 7 bases for J; bases not matched to a gene: 8. The CDR3 consists of 16 residues. CDR1 is SGHNT and CDR2 is YYREEE in the germline V gene (reference sequence). The CDR3 coding sequence is TGTGCCAGCAGCCTGGGACAGGGGGCGCGATTTGAAAAACTGTTTTTT. Its translation: CASSLGQGARFEKLFF.

The chain links TRBV5-1 to TRBJ2-6; D is undetermined. Trimming removed 3 bases at V and 11 bases at J, with 9 bases between. The CDR3 is made up of 12 amino acids. Germline assignment: CDR1 SGHRS and CDR2 YFSETQ. CDR3 sequence reads: CASSSDRDVLTF. Here the CDR3 DNA reads TGCGCCAGCAGCTCAGACCGGGACGTCCTGACTTTC.

On this clone itself: Distinct nucleotide sequences in the sample also encode this CDR3. The CDR3 spells CSAYYNEQFF. Written as DNA, the CDR3 is TGCAGTGCATACTACAATGAGCAGTTCTTC. The rearrangement links TRBV20-1 to TRBJ2-1, with D hard to call. Germline CDR1 DFQATT, CDR2 SNEGSKA (reference sequence). Trimming removed 6 bases at V and 3 bases at J, with 3 bases between. The CDR3 contains 10 residues.

The chain recombines TRBV25-1 with TRBJ2-1, with 9 bases fitting TRBD2. Trimming at V came to 5 bases and at J to 9 bases, leaving 11 bases not matched to a gene. This CDR3 region has 15 residues. CDR1 is MGHDK, CDR2 SYGVNS, per germline. The DNA for the CDR3 is TGTGCCAGCAGTCTACCCGGGACTAGCTTTAGTGAGCAGTTCTTC. Amino acids: CASSLPGTSFSEQFF. The whole variable domain, remainder taken from reference TRBV25-1 and TRBJ2-1, is EADIYQTPRYLVIGTGKKITLECSQTMGHDKMYWYQQDPGMELHLIHYSYGVNSTEKGDLSSESTVSRIRTEHFPLTLESARPSHTSQYLCASSLPGTSFSEQFFGPGTRLTVL.

The chain has TRBV7-8 and TRBJ2-1; 7 nucleotides align to TRBD1. V gave up 2 bases and J gave up 9 bases; unmatched junction bases: 10. CDR3 size: 15 residues. Germline CDR1 and CDR2: SGHVS and FQNEAQ. Here the CDR3 DNA reads TGTGCCAGCAGCTTACAAACTTGGGACAGTCCTGAGCAGTTCTTC. This translates into CASSLQTWDSPEQFF.

The chain has TRBV10-2 and TRBJ2-1; TRBD2 aligns across 8 bases. The CDR3 totals 18 residues. CDR1 WSHSY and CDR2 SAAADI come from the germline V gene. The junction had 11 bases not matched to a gene; V was cut back by 4 bases and J by 0 bases. CDR3 sequence (DNA): TGCGCCAGCAGTGGGGGACTAGGCTCAAGGTTCTCCTACAATGAGCAGTTCTTC. Its protein is CASSGGLGSRFSYNEQFF.

The genes are TRBV5-1 and TRBJ2-3, with D tentatively TRBD1 (5 bases). The CDR3 has 19 amino acids. Germline CDR1 is SGHRS and CDR2 is YFSETQ. The V gene lost 2 bases and the J gene lost 0 bases, with 22 bases spanning the gap. The CDR3: CASSFLRGGWGYSTDTQYF. As DNA, the CDR3 is TGCGCCAGCAGCTTTCTTCGCGGTGGTTGGGGCTATAGCACAGATACGCAGTATTTT.

V and J are TRBV7-8 and TRBJ2-2; 14 positions agree with TRBD2. The germline V gene encodes CDR1 SGHVS and CDR2 FQNEAQ. CDR3 length equals 17 residues. With 5 bases clipped from V and 4 bases from J, the junction kept 6 bases outside the gene matches. The chain's CDR3 is CASSMGLAGEGTGELFF. The CDR3, as DNA: TGTGCCAGCAGCATGGGACTAGCGGGAGAGGGCACCGGGGAGCTGTTTTTT. Looking up the rest from reference TRBV7-8 and TRBJ2-2 gives the full variable domain: GAGVSQSPRYKVAKRGQDVALRCDPISGHVSLFWYQQALGQGPEFLTYFQNEAQLDKSGLPSDRFFAERPEGSVSTLKIQRTQQEDSAVYLCASSMGLAGEGTGELFFGEGSRLTVL.

This chain connects TRBV11-2 to TRBJ2-1; 7 positions match TRBD2. V shed 5 bases and J 12 bases; nucleotides not matched to a gene: 13. This CDR3 comprises 14 residues. Germline CDR1 is SGHAT and CDR2 is FQNNGV. CDR3 nucleotide sequence: TGTGCCAGCAGCCGAGCGGGAAAAGGACTTGGGCAGTTCTTC. Encoded protein: CASSRAGKGLGQFF.

The chain uses TRBV7-9 and TRBJ2-1; 10 positions match TRBD2. The CDR3 covers 17 residues. The ends lost 4 bases at V and 4 bases at J; junction bases unmatched: 10. Germline V gene data show CDR1 as SEHNR and CDR2 as FQNEAQ (reference sequence). CDR3: CASSSTGTSERYNEQFF. The CDR3 DNA reads as TGTGCCAGCAGCTCAACCGGGACTAGCGAAAGGTACAATGAGCAGTTCTTC.

Note on this clone: Different DNA sequences within this sample yield the same CDR3. The genes are TRBV18 and TRBJ2-7; TRBD1 agrees at 9 bases. CDR3 length equals 14 residues. Germline values: CDR1 KGHSH, CDR2 LQKENI. Trimming cost V 3 bases and J 3 bases; bases outside gene matches: 3. As DNA, the CDR3 is TGTGCCAGCTCACCGGGACAGGGTTTCTACGAGCAGTACTTC. Amino acid sequence: CASSPGQGFYEQYF.

This chain links TRBV11-1 with TRBJ1-1, with a tentative D call TRBD1 (5 bases). V gave up 8 bases and J gave up 7 bases, with 17 bases separating them. This CDR3 has 13 residues. Germline V gene sequence: CDR1 SGHAT, CDR2 FQDESV (reference sequence). The CDR3 DNA reads as TGTGCCAGCGCAGACCTGGGGCAGTTTGAAGCTTTCTTT. It encodes CASADLGQFEAFF.

This chain uses TRBV6-1 with TRBJ1-2; 7 bases fit TRBD1. Germline V lookup: CDR1 MNHNS, CDR2 SASEGT. CDR3 length equals 15 residues. V was clipped by 7 bases and J by 0 bases; unmatched bases: 8. The CDR3: CASKAFQGANYGYTF. The CDR3 DNA sequence: TGTGCCAGCAAGGCTTTTCAGGGGGCTAACTATGGCTACACCTTC.

The CDR3: CASRWGTQETQYF. CDR3 sequence (DNA): TGTGCCAGCAGATGGGGCACCCAAGAGACCCAGTACTTC. V is TRBV2 and J is TRBJ2-5, with D maybe TRBD1 (5 bases). The V gene lost 6 bases and the J gene lost 1 base, with 9 bases spanning the gap. Germline loops: CDR1 SNHLY, CDR2 FYNNEI. This CDR3 has 13 residues.

The J gene is TRBJ2-7, the V gene TRBV25-1; 9 nucleotides agree with TRBD2. The germline gives CDR1 MGHDK, CDR2 SYGVNS. The CDR3 consists of 15 residues. Trimming cost V 3 bases and J 2 bases; bases outside gene matches: 5. CDR3 in amino acids: CASSDSSGVAYEQYF. CDR3 coding DNA: TGTGCCAGCAGTGACTCTAGCGGGGTCGCCTACGAGCAGTACTTC.

The chain couples TRBV5-1 to TRBJ2-3; TRBD2 agrees at 9 bases. Unmatched junction bases numbered 10, after V lost 2 bases and J lost 3 bases. Germline V gene data show CDR1 as SGHRS and CDR2 as YFSETQ. The CDR3 has 17 amino acids. For the CDR3, the DNA is TGCGCCAGCAGCTTTAGCGGGAGAAGGGTTGGGACAGATACGCAGTATTTT. This sequence encodes CASSFSGRRVGTDTQYF.

The chain combines TRBV4-1 with TRBJ2-7, with 12 bases aligning to TRBD2. CDR3 size: 17 residues. Trimming cost V 0 bases and J 1 base; bases outside gene matches: 4. From germline, CDR1 is MGHRA and CDR2 YSYEKL. The CDR3 nucleotides are TGCGCCAGCAGCCAAGAACTACTAGCGGGGGGTTCCTACGAGCAGTACTTC. It specifies CASSQELLAGGSYEQYF.

The CDR3 DNA reads TGTGCCAGTAGTATACCTAGCGGGTCCAATGAGCAGTTCTTC. Translated, it gives CASSIPSGSNEQFF. The chain couples TRBV19 to TRBJ2-1; 8 bases fit TRBD2. Germline V gene data show CDR1 as LNHDA and CDR2 as SQIVND (reference sequence). The length of the CDR3 is 14 residues. Losses at the gene ends were 2 bases for V and 6 bases for J; bases not matched to a gene: 3.

Details on this clone: This sample includes further DNA sequences coding for the same CDR3. This rearrangement joins TRBV6-5 to TRBJ2-5; no clear D. CDR1 and CDR2 from the germline V gene are MNHEY and SVGAGI. Trimming removed 0 bases at V and 1 base at J, with 3 bases between. This CDR3 spans 13 amino acids. CDR3 sequence (DNA): TGTGCCAGCAGTTACTCTACCCAAGAGACCCAGTACTTC. The encoded protein is CASSYSTQETQYF.

The V and J genes are TRBV6-5 and TRBJ1-5; D gene ambiguous. CDR1 MNHEY and CDR2 SVGAGI come from the germline V gene. V shed 6 bases and J shed 3 bases, with 9 bases lying between them. The CDR3 extends over 13 amino acids. CDR3 amino acids: CASSPVVNQPQHF. The CDR3 bases are TGTGCCAGCAGCCCTGTTGTCAATCAGCCCCAGCATTTT.

The J gene is TRBJ2-3, the V gene TRBV10-1, with D hard to call. The germline CDR1 and CDR2 sequences are WNHNN and SYGVQD (reference sequence). This CDR3 contains 13 residues. Trimming pared 6 bases from V and 2 bases from J, leaving 9 bases between. The CDR3 loop reads CASSSDHTDTQYF. The CDR3 region has the DNA TGCGCCAGCAGCTCCGACCACACAGATACGCAGTATTTT.

The rearrangement uses TRBV7-9 and TRBJ2-2; no clear D. V was clipped by 7 bases and J by 1 base, with 10 bases between them. The CDR3 covers 14 residues. Germline V lookup: CDR1 SEHNR, CDR2 FQNEAQ (reference sequence). DNA for the CDR3: TGTGCCAGCACCAATGTCGGGAACACCGGGGAGCTGTTTTTT. Translating gives CASTNVGNTGELFF.

The chain uses TRBV5-4 and TRBJ2-7, with 9 bases aligning to TRBD2. From germline, CDR1 is SGHNT and CDR2 YYREEE (reference sequence). The junction had 7 bases not matched to a gene; V was cut back by 7 bases and J by 2 bases. The CDR3 sequence is 14 residues long. The CDR3 region is CASGPGGRAYEQYF. The CDR3 DNA is TGTGCCAGCGGACCCGGCGGGAGGGCCTACGAGCAGTACTTC.

J is TRBJ1-1 and V is TRBV10-3; tentative D call: TRBD1 (5 bases). V was trimmed by 10 bases and J by 10 bases, leaving 22 bases between them. The CDR3 is 13 residues long. Germline-derived CDR1 and CDR2 are ENHRY and SYGVKD. DNA for the CDR3: TGTGCCACCTCCGAGGGGCATCAACATCCAGCTTTCTTT. Amino acid sequence: CATSEGHQHPAFF.